This T cell receptor beta chain derives from a study of pediatric ulcerative colitis. The repertoire was sequenced with immunoSEQ multiplex PCR; TCRdb's copy has only in-frame clones and lacks some. The sample has 60,000 or so clones, around 80% seen once; the top ten hold around 5.2%. Broader study findings: Substantially fewer templates came from a couple of patients' blood samples.

V was cut by 1 base and J by 2 bases, with 21 bases left in between. The CDR3 is 18 residues long. Germline assignment: CDR1 KGHSH and CDR2 LQKENI. This clone was seen only once. The antigen remains undetermined. The TCR sequence derives from a boy aged 5-17 years with moderate ulcerative colitis. The chain has TRBV18 and TRBJ2-7, with D possibly TRBD1 on 6 matching bases. The sequencing input was blood. The CDR3 protein is CASSPLPTSSGATYEQYF. The DNA of the CDR3 is TGTGCCAGCTCACCACTGCCTACATCTTCAGGGGCTACCTACGAGCAGTACTTC. Full variable domain (rest looked up from reference TRBV18 and TRBJ2-7): NAGVMQNPRHLVRRRGQEARLRCSPMKGHSHVYWYRQLPEEGLKFMVYLQKENIIDESGMPKERFSAEFPKEGPSILRIQQVVRGDSAAYFCASSPLPTSSGATYEQYFGPGTRLTVT.